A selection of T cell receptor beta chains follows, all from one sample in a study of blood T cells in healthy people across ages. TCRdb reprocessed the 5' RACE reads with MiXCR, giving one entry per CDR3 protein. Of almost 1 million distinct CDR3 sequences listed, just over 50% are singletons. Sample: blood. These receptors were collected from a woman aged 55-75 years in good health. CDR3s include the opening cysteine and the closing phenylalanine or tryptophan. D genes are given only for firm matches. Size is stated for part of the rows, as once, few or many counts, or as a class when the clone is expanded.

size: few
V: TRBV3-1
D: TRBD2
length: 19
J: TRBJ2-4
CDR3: CASSQDVASGNLAKNIQYF
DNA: TGTGCCAGCAGCCAAGATGTCGCTAGCGGGAATTTGGCCAAAAACATTCAGTACTTC

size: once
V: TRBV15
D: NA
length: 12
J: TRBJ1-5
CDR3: CATSRQDQPQHF
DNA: TGTGCCACCAGCAGACAGGATCAGCCCCAGCATTTT

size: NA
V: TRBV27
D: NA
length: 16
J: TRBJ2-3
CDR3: CASSFRVRPNTDTQYF
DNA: TGTGCCAGCAGTTTCCGTGTCAGACCGAACACAGATACGCAGTATTTT

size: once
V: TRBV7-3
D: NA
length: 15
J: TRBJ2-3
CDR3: CASSPYGGGTDTQYF
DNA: TGTGCCAGCAGCCCCTATGGCGGAGGCACAGATACGCAGTATTTT

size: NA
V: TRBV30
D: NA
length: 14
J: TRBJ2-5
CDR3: CAWTRASTSETQYF
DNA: TGTGCCTGGACGAGGGCTAGCACGTCAGAGACCCAGTACTTC

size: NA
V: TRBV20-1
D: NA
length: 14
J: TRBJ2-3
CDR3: CSASWGPTPDTQYF
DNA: TGCAGTGCTAGTTGGGGACCAACCCCAGATACGCAGTATTTT

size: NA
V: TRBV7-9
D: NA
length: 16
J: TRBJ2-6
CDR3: CASSFQGGPGANVLTF
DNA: TGTGCCAGCAGCTTCCAGGGGGGTCCTGGGGCCAACGTCCTGACTTTC

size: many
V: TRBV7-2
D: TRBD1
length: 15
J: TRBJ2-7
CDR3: CASSLTGGNSYEQYF
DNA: TGTGCCAGCAGCTTAACAGGGGGGAACTCCTACGAGCAGTACTTC

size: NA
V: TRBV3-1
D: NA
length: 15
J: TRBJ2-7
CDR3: CASSRSLAGSHEQYF
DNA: TGTGCCAGCAGCCGAAGCCTGGCAGGGTCCCACGAGCAGTACTTC

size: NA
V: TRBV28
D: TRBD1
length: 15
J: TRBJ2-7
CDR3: CASSSPGQGSYEQYF
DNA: TGTGCCAGCAGTTCTCCGGGACAGGGGAGCTACGAGCAGTACTTC

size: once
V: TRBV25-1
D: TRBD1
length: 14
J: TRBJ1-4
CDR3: CASNHRGLNEKLFF
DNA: TGTGCCAGCAACCACAGGGGGCTTAATGAAAAACTGTTTTTT

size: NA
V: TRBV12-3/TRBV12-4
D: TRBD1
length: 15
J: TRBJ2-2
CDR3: CASSAGQGATGELFF
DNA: TGTGCCAGCAGTGCGGGACAGGGGGCGACCGGGGAGCTGTTTTTT

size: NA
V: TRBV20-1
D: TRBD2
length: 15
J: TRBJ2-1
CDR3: CSARKGLAGGKEQFF
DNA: TGCAGTGCTAGGAAGGGACTAGCGGGAGGCAAAGAGCAGTTCTTC

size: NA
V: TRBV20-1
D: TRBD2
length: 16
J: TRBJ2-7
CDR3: CSARDTGGGLFYEQYF
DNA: TGCAGTGCTAGAGATACGGGAGGGGGGCTATTTTACGAGCAGTACTTC

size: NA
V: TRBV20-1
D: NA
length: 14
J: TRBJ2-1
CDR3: CSAETRQVDNEQFF
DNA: TGCAGTGCCGAAACTAGGCAGGTGGACAATGAGCAGTTCTTC

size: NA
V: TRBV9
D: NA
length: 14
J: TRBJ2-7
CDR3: CASSVGAGGYEQYF
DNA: TGTGCCAGCAGCGTAGGGGCAGGCGGGTACGAGCAGTACTTC

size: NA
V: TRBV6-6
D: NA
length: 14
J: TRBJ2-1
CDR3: CASTSRGSDNEQFF
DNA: TGTGCCAGCACTAGCCGAGGGTCCGACAATGAGCAGTTCTTC

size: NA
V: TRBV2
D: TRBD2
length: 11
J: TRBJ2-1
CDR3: CASSDGGRQFF
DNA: TGTGCCAGCAGTGATGGCGGGAGACAGTTCTTC

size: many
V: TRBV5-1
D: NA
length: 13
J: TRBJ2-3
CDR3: CASSFDGTDTQYF
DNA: TGCGCCAGCAGCTTTGACGGCACAGATACGCAGTATTTT

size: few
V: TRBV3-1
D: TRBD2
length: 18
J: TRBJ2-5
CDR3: CASSQDYVASGISTTQYF
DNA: TGTGCCAGCAGCCAAGATTACGTGGCTAGCGGGATAAGTACGACCCAGTACTTC

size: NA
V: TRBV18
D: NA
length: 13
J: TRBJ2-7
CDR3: CASSPPGNYEQYF
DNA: TGTGCCAGCTCACCACCTGGGAACTACGAGCAGTACTTC

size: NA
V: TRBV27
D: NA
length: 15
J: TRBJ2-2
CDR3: CASSNIVSGTGELFF
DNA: TGTGCCAGCAGTAATATCGTCAGCGGCACCGGGGAGCTGTTTTTT

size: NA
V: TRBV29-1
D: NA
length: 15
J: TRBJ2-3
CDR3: CSVEVPRGVSDTQYF
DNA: TGCAGCGTTGAGGTTCCCAGGGGAGTATCGGATACGCAGTATTTT

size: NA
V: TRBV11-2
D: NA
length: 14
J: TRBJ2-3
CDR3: CASSHNTRTDTQYF
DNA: TGTGCCAGCAGCCACAACACCCGCACAGATACGCAGTATTTT

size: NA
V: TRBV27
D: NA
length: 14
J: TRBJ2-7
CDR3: CASSYRGTDYEQYF
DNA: TGTGCCAGCAGCTATAGGGGGACTGACTACGAGCAGTACTTC

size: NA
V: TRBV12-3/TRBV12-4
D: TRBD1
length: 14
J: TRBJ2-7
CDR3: CASRSTGVNNEQYF
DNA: TGTGCCAGCAGGTCGACAGGGGTCAACAATGAGCAGTACTTC

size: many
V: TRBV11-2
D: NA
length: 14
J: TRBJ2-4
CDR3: CASSLAGGKNIQYF
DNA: TGTGCCAGCAGCTTAGCTGGGGGCAAAAACATTCAGTACTTC

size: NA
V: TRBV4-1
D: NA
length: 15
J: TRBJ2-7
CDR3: CASSQAWEGAYEQYF
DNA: TGCGCCAGCAGCCAGGCCTGGGAGGGGGCCTACGAGCAGTACTTC

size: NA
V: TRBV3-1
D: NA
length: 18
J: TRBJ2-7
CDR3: CASNQGRWGQTYPYEQYF
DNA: TGTGCCAGCAACCAAGGCCGGTGGGGACAAACGTACCCCTACGAGCAGTACTTC

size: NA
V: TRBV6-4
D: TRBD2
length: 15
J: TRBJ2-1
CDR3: CASSEVAGGPGEQFF
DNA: TGTGCCAGCAGTGAGGTAGCGGGAGGGCCAGGGGAGCAGTTCTTC

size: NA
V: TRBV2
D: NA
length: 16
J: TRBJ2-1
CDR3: CASSYIGAGTYNEQFF
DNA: TGTGCCAGCAGCTATATCGGAGCGGGTACATACAATGAGCAGTTCTTC